This T cell receptor (beta chain) was documented in a study of T-cell memory formation after mild COVID-19. There are 19 residues in the CDR3. The trim removed 3 bases at V and 0 bases at J, leaving 13 bases unmatched. Germline CDR1 and CDR2: SGHRS and YFSETQ. TCRdb ran MiXCR on the 5' RACE reads and lists one entry per CDR3 protein. The top ten hold approximately 20% of the sample, which has around 310,000 distinct CDR3 sequences, more than 15% seen once. Overall study results and limits: Later expanders leaned toward CD4+, whereas clones contracting from day 15 to 85 were balanced CD4/CD8.

This clonotype was picked up a small number of times. Its antigen is not known. Sample: PBMCs or a T cell subset sorted from them (not recorded which). The chain is built from TRBV5-1 and TRBJ2-1, with TRBD2 identical over 9 bases. The origin of this receptor is a young man who had mild COVID-19 (a few samples of this study predate the infection). Cell type and time point are not known. The CDR3 loop is CASSSSGGPPSSSYNEQFF. CDR3 in DNA: TGCGCCAGCAGCTCCAGCGGGGGGCCGCCTTCGAGCTCCTACAATGAGCAGTTCTTC.